Listed below are T cell receptor beta chains from one sample, sequenced in a study of blood T cell repertoires in COVID-19. Method: immunoSEQ multiplex PCR; TCRdb's copy keeps in-frame clones and lacks some. The table lists around 250,000 clones, roughly 89% of them singletons. The sample was peripheral blood. These receptors all come from a middle-aged woman who had recovered from COVID-19. Each CDR3 is given with its conserved first and last residue. D genes are given only for firm matches. For some rows the clone size is stated as once, few or many, or as a class when expanded; others skip it.

v_call	d_call	cdr3_length	j_call	clone_size	cdr3_aa	cdr3_nt
TRBV18	-	15	TRBJ1-2	-	CASSPVKQDPNGYTF	TGTGCCAGCTCACCGGTCAAGCAGGATCCCAATGGCTACACCTTC
TRBV9	-	16	TRBJ2-3	-	CASSVDSGILWGTQYF	TGTGCCAGCAGCGTAGACTCAGGGATCCTATGGGGTACGCAGTATTTT
TRBV5-6	-	14	TRBJ1-2	-	CASSSTRARQGYTF	TGTGCCAGCAGCTCCACCCGAGCGCGCCAAGGCTACACCTTC
TRBV11-2	TRBD2	13	TRBJ2-7	few	CASSPGGGWEQYF	TGTGCCAGCAGCCCCGGGGGGGGTTGGGAGCAGTACTTC
TRBV27	TRBD1	13	TRBJ1-1	few	CASSSRQGVKAFF	TGTGCCAGCAGTTCCAGACAGGGGGTGAAAGCTTTCTTT
TRBV5-1	-	15	TRBJ2-2	-	CASVWGPGDTGELFF	TGCGCCAGCGTCTGGGGCCCGGGGGACACCGGGGAGCTGTTTTTT
TRBV18	TRBD1	17	TRBJ2-2	-	CASSPLGQGANTGELFF	TGTGCCAGCTCACCACTAGGACAGGGGGCGAACACCGGGGAGCTGTTTTTT
TRBV21-1	-	15	TRBJ2-3	-	CASSARQGLTDTQYF	TGTGCCAGCAGCGCCCGTCAGGGCCTCACAGATACGCAGTATTTT
TRBV7-2	-	15	TRBJ2-5	-	CASSLVRPGRETQYF	TGTGCCAGCAGCTTAGTGCGGCCCGGCCGAGAGACCCAGTACTTC
TRBV5-6	-	12	TRBJ2-5	-	CASSFGPETQYF	TGTGCCAGCAGCTTCGGTCCAGAGACCCAGTACTTC
TRBV12-3/TRBV12-4	TRBD2	13	TRBJ2-1	-	CASSFFAGDEQFF	TGTGCCAGCAGTTTTTTTGCGGGAGATGAGCAGTTCTTC
TRBV19	-	16	TRBJ2-3	-	CASRSTGRTSTDTQYF	TGTGCCAGTAGATCGACGGGCAGGACTAGCACAGATACGCAGTATTTT
TRBV5-4	TRBD2	17	TRBJ2-1	-	CASSSLVRLAGWNEQFF	TGTGCCAGCAGCTCATTGGTTAGACTAGCGGGGTGGAATGAGCAGTTCTTC
TRBV5-1	TRBD1	15	TRBJ2-2	-	CASSPTGTENGRMFF	TGCGCCAGCAGCCCGACCGGGACAGAAAATGGGCGGATGTTTTTT
TRBV6-5	-	13	TRBJ2-3	-	CASSYFKGDTQYF	TGTGCCAGCAGTTACTTTAAGGGGGATACGCAGTATTTT
TRBV9	TRBD1	14	TRBJ1-1	-	CASSVVEGATEAFF	TGTGCCAGCAGCGTAGTGGAGGGGGCGACTGAAGCTTTCTTT
TRBV7-2	TRBD1	17	TRBJ1-2	-	CASSAGAWTGSNYGYTF	TGTGCCAGCAGCGCTGGGGCATGGACAGGGTCTAACTATGGCTACACCTTC
TRBV24-1	-	14	TRBJ1-5	-	CATSESGGNQPQHF	TGTGCCACCAGTGAGTCAGGGGGCAATCAGCCCCAGCATTTT
TRBV4-1	TRBD1	15	TRBJ1-2	-	CASSQVLAGGYGYTF	TGCGCCAGCAGCCAAGTTCTTGCAGGGGGCTATGGCTACACCTTC
TRBV28	-	12	TRBJ2-5	few	CASNLGRGAQYF	TGTGCCAGCAACCTTGGGCGCGGGGCCCAGTACTTC
TRBV20-1	TRBD2	14	TRBJ2-1	-	CSASRLAGRNEQFF	TGCAGTGCTAGTAGACTAGCGGGAAGAAATGAGCAGTTCTTC
TRBV28	TRBD1	16	TRBJ2-2	-	CASSFSTRGSAGELFF	TGTGCCAGCAGTTTTAGCACCAGGGGGTCGGCCGGGGAGCTGTTTTTT
TRBV5-4	TRBD2	16	TRBJ2-1	-	CASNPPMAGGGNEQFF	TGTGCCAGCAACCCCCCGATGGCGGGGGGTGGCAATGAGCAGTTCTTC
TRBV12-3/TRBV12-4	-	12	TRBJ1-2	-	CASSFGNYGYTF	TGTGCCAGCAGTTTCGGGAACTATGGCTACACCTTC
TRBV28	TRBD1	15	TRBJ1-5	-	CASSSGGTGTRPQHF	TGTGCCAGCAGTTCTGGCGGGACAGGGACCCGGCCCCAGCATTTT
TRBV30	TRBD1	15	TRBJ1-6	-	CAWSLLDRGNSPLHF	TGTGCCTGGAGTCTCTTAGACAGGGGGAATTCACCCCTCCACTTT
TRBV5-6	-	16	TRBJ2-2	-	CASSLILAEDTGELFF	TGTGCCAGCAGCTTGATCCTAGCAGAGGACACCGGGGAGCTGTTTTTT
TRBV18	-	14	TRBJ1-6	-	CASSPGGRGSPLHF	TGTGCCAGCTCACCGGGGGGGCGCGGGTCACCCCTCCACTTT
TRBV11-1	-	14	TRBJ1-3	-	CASGHYTSGNTIYF	TGTGCCAGCGGACATTACACCTCTGGAAACACCATATATTTT
TRBV25-1	-	12	TRBJ1-3	-	CASSTAGNTIYF	TGTGCCAGCAGTACGGCTGGAAACACCATATATTTT
TRBV5-4	-	19	TRBJ2-1	-	CASSLGGRSRSLNYNEQFF	TGTGCCAGCAGCTTGGGAGGGAGGTCAAGGTCGCTGAACTACAATGAGCAGTTCTTC